These 15 T cell receptor beta chains came from one sample sequenced in a study of radiotherapy plus CTLA-4 blockade in lung cancer (dated by TCRdb to between 2017 and 2018). The library was built by means of the immunoSEQ multiplex PCR assay. What TCRdb holds here is the immuneACCESS table cut down to in-frame rearrangements. Part of the clones is not present; checked against another copy, under half of the missing clones reflect an unresolved V gene, and the others are unexplained. The sample profile shows 90,000 to 100,000 clones; approximately 74% of them were found once. The ten largest make up approximately 3% of the sample. Sequenced material: peripheral blood, taken from a patient treated with radiotherapy plus ipilimumab. The receptor source for this set is a human donor with non-small cell lung cancer who had a partial response to radiotherapy plus ipilimumab. Some clones in this sample may be carry-over from other donors' samples.

This clone was detected many times. The CDR3 loop is CASGGPTSPGELFF. Written as DNA, the CDR3 is TGTGCCAGCGGAGGGCCGACAAGTCCCGGGGAGCTGTTTTTT. The V gene is TRBV2, the J gene TRBJ2-2; possibly TRBD2 for D (6 bases). The length of the CDR3 is 14 residues. The ends were cut back, 8 bases at V and 6 bases at J, with 16 bases in the middle. CDR1 and CDR2 (germline): SNHLY, FYNNEI.

V is TRBV11-2 and J is TRBJ2-1; 9 nucleotides agree with TRBD1. The junction had 0 bases not matched to a gene; V was cut back by 0 bases and J by 3 bases. Germline V CDR1 and CDR2: SGHAT, FQNNGV. The CDR3 totals 15 residues. CDR3 region: CASSLEGQGYNEQFF. CDR3 DNA: TGTGCCAGCAGCTTAGAGGGACAGGGCTACAATGAGCAGTTCTTC. Together with reference TRBV11-2 and TRBJ2-1, the CDR3 gives the full variable domain: EAGVAQSPRYKIIEKRQSVAFWCNPISGHATLYWYQQILGQGPKLLIQFQNNGVVDDSQLPKDRFSAERLKGVDSTLKIQPAKLEDSAVYLCASSLEGQGYNEQFFGPGTRLTVL.

This chain links TRBV28 with TRBJ1-3; D is undetermined. Trimming stripped 5 bases from V and 4 bases from J, with 6 bases between. This CDR3 has 12 amino acids. The germline CDR1 and CDR2 sequences are MDHEN and SYDVKM. CDR3 amino acids: CASSRVGNTIYF. The CDR3 bases are TGTGCCAGCAGTCGGGTAGGAAACACCATATATTTT.

The chain is built from TRBV7-2 and TRBJ1-1, with unresolved D. V lost 2 bases and J lost 6, with 7 bases in between. This CDR3 spans 12 amino acids. Germline V lookup: CDR1 SGHTA, CDR2 FQGNSA. The CDR3 region has the DNA TGTGCCAGCAGCTTACACGGTCCTGAAGCTTTCTTT. Its protein is CASSLHGPEAFF. Full variable domain (rest looked up from reference TRBV7-2 and TRBJ1-1): GAGVSQSPSNKVTEKGKDVELRCDPISGHTALYWYRQSLGQGLEFLIYFQGNSAPDKSGLPSDRFSAERTGGSVSTLTIQRTQQEDSAVYLCASSLHGPEAFFGQGTRLTVV.

This chain links TRBV5-4 with TRBJ2-5; TRBD2 aligns across 12 bases. The CDR3 is 16 residues long. Looked up from germline, CDR1 is SGHNT and CDR2 is YYREEE (reference sequence). With V trimmed by 1 base and J by 5 bases, 6 bases remained unmatched. DNA of the CDR3: TGTGCCAGCAGCTTGCGGACTAGCGGGGCCCGGGAGACCCAGTACTTC. Translation: CASSLRTSGARETQYF.

The chain uses TRBV7-9 and TRBJ1-2; TRBD1 matches at 10 bases. CDR3 length equals 14 residues. V was clipped by 2 bases and J by 8 bases; unmatched bases: 5. Germline-derived CDR1 and CDR2 are SEHNR and FQNEAQ (reference sequence). The CDR3 reads CASSLRGTGDGYTF. DNA for the CDR3: TGTGCCAGCAGCTTAAGAGGGACAGGGGACGGCTACACCTTC.

This chain's CDR3 is CASSLAGTGRANSPLHF. CDR3 coding DNA: TGCGCCAGCAGCTTGGCCGGGACAGGGAGGGCTAATTCACCCCTCCACTTT. This chain connects TRBV5-1 to TRBJ1-6; the match to TRBD1 covers 9 bases. V was clipped by 0 bases and J by 6 bases; unmatched bases: 7. From germline, CDR1 is SGHRS and CDR2 YFSETQ. The CDR3 length is 17 residues.

The J gene is TRBJ2-4, the V gene TRBV11-2; 7 bases are shared with TRBD1. Germline V gene sequence: CDR1 SGHAT, CDR2 FQNNGV. The CDR3 extends over 14 amino acids. The trim removed 2 bases at V and 8 bases at J, leaving 6 bases unmatched. CDR3: CASSLTFTGDIQYF. The DNA for the CDR3 is TGTGCCAGCAGCTTAACCTTCACAGGGGACATTCAGTACTTC. Using reference TRBV11-2 and TRBJ2-4 for the parts outside the CDR3, the full variable domain is EAGVAQSPRYKIIEKRQSVAFWCNPISGHATLYWYQQILGQGPKLLIQFQNNGVVDDSQLPKDRFSAERLKGVDSTLKIQPAKLEDSAVYLCASSLTFTGDIQYFGAGTRLSVL.

The rearrangement links TRBV6-5 to TRBJ1-3; D not resolved. This CDR3 is 15 amino acids long. Germline V gene sequence: CDR1 MNHEY, CDR2 SVGAGI. V lost 2 bases and J lost 0, with 8 bases in between. The CDR3 sequence is CASSYRIGSGNTIYF. The CDR3 bases are TGTGCCAGCAGTTACAGAATCGGCTCTGGAAACACCATATATTTT.

This chain links TRBV6-4 with TRBJ2-2; 9 bases line up with TRBD2. V shed 4 bases, J shed 2 bases, and the junction held 2 bases outside the gene matches. This CDR3 is 15 amino acids long. CDR1 is MRHNA, CDR2 SNTAGT, per germline. The CDR3 loop is CASSVLAGNTGELFF. The CDR3 DNA is TGTGCCAGCAGTGTACTAGCGGGTAACACCGGGGAGCTGTTTTTT.

The gene calls are TRBV15 and TRBJ1-2, with D perhaps TRBD1 (6 bases). The V end lost 1 base, the J end lost 3 bases, and 12 bases lay between the germline ends. The CDR3 is made up of 15 amino acids. The germline V gene has CDR1 LNHNV and CDR2 YYDKDF (reference sequence). The CDR3 DNA reads as TGTGCCACCAGCAGAGTGAAGGACAGATACTATGGCTACACCTTC. Its protein product is CATSRVKDRYYGYTF.

The rearrangement links TRBV11-3 to TRBJ2-7, with D perhaps matching TRBD1 (6 bases). Trimming took off 1 base at V and 3 bases at J, with 13 bases between the two ends. CDR3 length: 15 residues. The germline gives CDR1 SGHNT, CDR2 YENEEA. The CDR3 reads CASSLVGTRDYEQYF. The CDR3 bases are TGTGCCAGCAGCTTAGTCGGGACAAGAGACTACGAGCAGTACTTC. Looking up the rest from reference TRBV11-3 and TRBJ2-7 gives the full variable domain: EAGVVQSPRYKIIEKKQPVAFWCNPISGHNTLYWYLQNLGQGPELLIRYENEEAVDDSQLPKDRFSAERLKGVDSTLKIQPAELGDSAVYLCASSLVGTRDYEQYFGPGTRLTVT.

V and J are TRBV6-6 and TRBJ2-1, with 9 bases aligning to TRBD2. The junction had 5 bases not matched to a gene; V was cut back by 2 bases and J by 3 bases. The CDR3 totals 16 residues. Per the germline V gene, CDR1 is MNHNY and CDR2 is SVGAGI (reference sequence). The CDR3, as DNA: TGTGCCAGCAGTTACCGGGGACTAGCACTCTACAATGAGCAGTTCTTC. Translated: CASSYRGLALYNEQFF.

The V gene is TRBV7-8, the J gene TRBJ2-7; TRBD2 agrees at 9 bases. With V trimmed by 5 bases and J by 6 bases, 11 bases remained unmatched. CDR1 SGHVS and CDR2 FQNEAQ come from the germline V gene. This CDR3 contains 15 residues. The CDR3 nucleotides read TGTGCCAGCAGCATAGTAAGGACTAGCGATGCCGAGCAGTACTTC. This codes for CASSIVRTSDAEQYF.

CDR3 nucleotide sequence: TGCGCCAGCAGCCAAGACCCGACGAGCCCTGAGGGCTTGCGGTCACCCCTCCACTTT. Encoded protein: CASSQDPTSPEGLRSPLHF. V gene TRBV4-1 combines with J gene TRBJ1-6; D is unresolved. Looked up from germline, CDR1 is MGHRA and CDR2 is YSYEKL. This CDR3 has 19 residues. Trimming left V 0 bases short and J 10 bases short, with 25 bases between.